This record concerns one T cell receptor (beta chain) sequence. Antigen unknown. The data derive from a study of cytomegalovirus exposure and HLA in healthy donors. Background on the study: Researchers found that just over 80% of 398 genotyped donors fell within the Caucasian-associated ancestry cluster. Study-wide results and limits: No immune exposure information besides CMV serostatus was available. Cytomegalovirus association was assigned to approximately 180 TCR beta chains.

In the PCR, 60 Vbeta and 13 Jbeta primers were used. Authors' processing steps: It was a later analysis that counted around 85 million unique TCR beta chains, of which around 11 million were shared. This table comes from immunoSEQ multiplex PCR, and its TCRdb copy is limited to in-frame clones, with some not included. V, J and clone size were drawn from that table, and D and trimming were deduced from the DNA. Here the sample spans under 200,000 clones, 75% to 80% being singletons. The ends lost 0 bases at V and 5 bases at J; junction bases unmatched: 1. The germline V gene encodes CDR1 MNHEY and CDR2 SMNVEV (reference sequence). The CDR3 length is 14 residues.

The specimen sequenced was PBMCs. The clonotype originates from a man aged 45-65 years in good health and CMV-seropositive. The genes are TRBV27 and TRBJ1-1, with 9 bases lining up with TRBD1. CDR3 bases: TGTGCCAGCAGTTTATCGGACAGGGGAACTGAAGCTTTCTTT. Amino acid sequence: CASSLSDRGTEAFF.